The source of this TCR beta chain is a study of spatial heterogeneity in lung cancer. The wider study: Detected sequences consistently included more beta-chain ones than alpha-chain ones. Tumor regions showed TCR transcript counts that correlated strongly with a T cell module score from matched bulk RNA-seq. Study-wide points: One measure, the expanded intratumoral alpha and beta TCR count, tracked tumor mutation counts. Ubiquitous and regional nonsynonymous mutation counts were tracked by ubiquitous and regional expanded TCR counts, respectively.

On this clonotype: Antigen unknown.

Every cDNA TCR molecule received its own unique molecular identifier. MiXCR, run by TCRdb on the 5' RACE reads, gives a single entry per CDR3 protein. The data contain about 18,000 distinct CDR3 sequences, 7% to 7.5% of them singletons. There are 17 residues in the CDR3. Time point reported: sample taken at primary tumor resection. The source was lung tumor tissue, collected at surgery. The clonotype was recovered from a female donor with early-stage non-small cell lung cancer. This chain joins TRBV21-1 and TRBJ2-7; whether TRBD1, the table's D call, matches the DNA was not checked. TRBV21-1 counts as a pseudogene. CDR3 DNA: TGTGCCAGCAGCAGACCGCCAGCGGGACAGGGAAGGGGCGAGCAGTACTTC. This codes for CASSRPPAGQGRGEQYF.